This T cell receptor (beta chain) was captured by sequencing in a study of regulatory T cells in long-lasting Graves disease. General study points: The persistent group shared 3,000 or so public clonotypes, more than the 966 shared by new patients. Persistent Graves' patients showed less TCR diversity than newly diagnosed patients showed. Segments TRBV28, TRBJ1-2 and TRBJ2-5 showed preferential usage in persistent disease.

Time point given: newly diagnosed GD, antithyroid drugs for less than 3 months. Generation of the TCR library employed RNA extracted from PBMCs. In this cohort, patients came from an endocrinology department located in Xi'an, China. The CDR3 covers 15 residues. Germline CDR1 is LGHDT and CDR2 is YNNKEL (reference sequence). V lost 2 bases to trimming and J lost 5 bases, with 15 bases between them. In its sample, this clonotype was seen a few times. The antigen is undetermined. Relying on iRepertoire HTBI primers and Arm-PCR of CDR3 regions, the team built TCR beta libraries. TCRdb reprocessed the multiplex PCR reads with MiXCR, giving one entry per CDR3 protein. This table holds 320,000 or so distinct CDR3 sequences, over 15% found once.

This rearrangement joins TRBV3-1 to TRBJ2-5; D gene uncertain. Source: peripheral blood mononuclear cells (PBMCs), taken at new diagnosis, from a patient treated with antithyroid drugs. The sequence was collected from a female donor with Graves disease. CDR3 sequence (DNA): TGTGCCAGCAGCCAATTGGGGTCAAAGTTGGAGACCCAGTACTTC. It encodes CASSQLGSKLETQYF.